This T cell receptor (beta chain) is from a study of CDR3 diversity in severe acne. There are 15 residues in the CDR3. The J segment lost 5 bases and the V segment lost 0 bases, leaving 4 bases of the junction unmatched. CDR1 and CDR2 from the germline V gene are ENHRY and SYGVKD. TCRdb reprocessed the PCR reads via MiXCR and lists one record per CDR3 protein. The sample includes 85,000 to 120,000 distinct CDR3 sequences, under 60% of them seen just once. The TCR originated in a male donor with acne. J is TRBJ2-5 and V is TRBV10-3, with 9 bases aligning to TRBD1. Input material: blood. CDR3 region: CAISESRDRAETQYF. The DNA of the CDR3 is TGTGCCATCAGTGAGTCCCGGGACAGGGCTGAGACCCAGTACTTC.